Each of the 11 T cell receptor beta chains below was sequenced from the same sample in a study of beta chain features in type 1 diabetes. Study outcomes and limitations: Shortening that was moderate but significant affected the TCRB CDR3s of Type 1 diabetes patients in all four CD4+ subsets.

The isolated RNA, all of it, was reverse transcribed, so expressed TCRB transcripts were what got sequenced. Measured with immunoSEQ multiplex PCR; TCRdb has only the in-frame clones, and not every one. This sample has under 200,000 clones, with approximately 9% found just once. These TCRs' antigens remain unknown. Sequencing used central memory CD4+ T cells from blood. These receptor sequences come from a woman aged 18-29 years with type 1 diabetes.

The V gene is TRBV5-1, the J gene TRBJ2-5; 10 bases fit TRBD1. CDR3 length: 16 amino acids. Germline CDR1 is SGHRS and CDR2 is YFSETQ. Unmatched junction bases numbered 11, after V lost 0 bases and J lost 9 bases. CDR3 amino acids: CASSLGTGGPIGAQYF. CDR3 DNA sequence: TGCGCCAGCAGCTTGGGGACAGGGGGACCCATAGGGGCCCAGTACTTC. Looking up the rest from reference TRBV5-1 and TRBJ2-5 gives the full variable domain: KAGVTQTPRYLIKTRGQQVTLSCSPISGHRSVSWYQQTPGQGLQFLFEYFSETQRNKGNFPGRFSGRQFSNSRSEMNVSTLELGDSALYLCASSLGTGGPIGAQYFGPGTRLLVL.

This clone was seen a handful of times. The gene calls are TRBV4-2 and TRBJ1-2, with TRBD1 matching over 8 bases. The CDR3 consists of 15 residues. Looked up from germline, CDR1 is LGHNA and CDR2 is YNFKEQ. J lost 6 bases, V lost 2 bases, and 8 bases had no gene match. Here the CDR3 reads CASSQNLDREDGYTF. CDR3 coding DNA: TGTGCCAGCAGCCAAAACCTGGACAGGGAGGATGGCTACACCTTC.

This clone was recorded a few times. The V gene is TRBV5-6, the J gene TRBJ1-2; a weak D match, TRBD1 (6 bases). The CDR3 is made up of 13 amino acids. The germline V gene has CDR1 SGHDT and CDR2 YYEEEE. Trimming removed 3 bases at V and 8 bases at J, with 14 bases between. This CDR3 is CASSSRHRAGYTF. The CDR3 DNA reads TGTGCCAGCAGCTCGAGGCACAGGGCAGGCTACACCTTC.

This clone has more than one count but fewer than ten. The genes are TRBV4-3 and TRBJ2-4, with 10 bases matching TRBD1. Germline CDR1 LGHNA, CDR2 YSLEER. The CDR3 is 17 amino acids. The V segment lost 2 bases and the J segment 4 bases; nucleotides outside the gene matches: 8. Written as DNA, the CDR3 is TGCGCCAGCAGCCAAACCCCGGACAGGGGGGTTAAAAACATTCAGTACTTC. Translating gives CASSQTPDRGVKNIQYF.

The chain combines TRBV28 with TRBJ2-4, with 11 nucleotides matching TRBD2. Germline V gene sequence: CDR1 MDHEN, CDR2 SYDVKM. The ends lost 7 bases at V and 10 bases at J; junction bases unmatched: 9. The CDR3 length is 14 residues. CDR3 sequence (DNA): TGTGCCAGCACCGTAGCGGGAGGGCCGCGGATTCAGTACTTC. Translation: CASTVAGGPRIQYF.

The chain is built from TRBV7-8 and TRBJ1-6; TRBD1 matches at 7 bases. This CDR3 region has 15 residues. Per germline, CDR1 SGHVS and CDR2 FQNEAQ. J lost 6 bases, V lost 5 bases, and 7 bases had no gene match. In nucleotides, the CDR3 is TGTGCCAGCAGCGATCAGACAGGGAGTAATTCACCCCTCCACTTT. This encodes CASSDQTGSNSPLHF.

The gene calls are TRBV14 and TRBJ1-2; 11 bases align to TRBD1. Germline V CDR1 and CDR2: SGHDN, FVKESK. V lost 4 bases, J lost 14 bases, and 15 bases stayed unmatched. The CDR3 is made up of 15 amino acids. CDR3 in amino acids: CASSRTSDRGQSGTF. For the CDR3, the DNA is TGTGCCAGCAGCCGAACTTCGGACAGGGGGCAGTCGGGGACCTTC.

This clone has a handful of counts. The chain recombines TRBV7-2 with TRBJ2-2; TRBD1 agrees at 9 bases. From germline, CDR1 is SGHTA and CDR2 FQGNSA. The CDR3 is made up of 15 amino acids. Trimming took 5 bases from V and 4 from J; bases not matched to a gene: 5. As DNA, the CDR3 is TGTGCCAGCAGCCTAAAGACAGGGGGCACCGGGGAGCTGTTTTTT. It yields the protein CASSLKTGGTGELFF.

This clone has a single count. V gene TRBV5-6 combines with J gene TRBJ1-3; no firm D call. Germline CDR1 is SGHDT and CDR2 is YYEEEE. The CDR3 is made up of 13 amino acids. Trimming pared 2 bases from V and 0 bases from J, leaving 3 bases between. The CDR3, as DNA: TGTGCCAGCAGCTTCGGCTCTGGAAACACCATATATTTT. It codes for CASSFGSGNTIYF.

The chain has TRBV6-6 and TRBJ2-7; 7 nucleotides align to TRBD1. Germline V CDR1 and CDR2: MNHNY, SVGAGI (reference sequence). V lost 6 bases and J lost 3; bases outside the gene matches: 8. CDR3 length: 14 residues. CDR3 nucleotide sequence: TGTGCCAGCAGAGGCCAGGGGGTGGGCTACGAGCAGTACTTC. Translated, it gives CASRGQGVGYEQYF.

The chain uses TRBV27 and TRBJ2-3; D call uncertain. The CDR3 length is 17 residues. V dropped 2 bases and J dropped 0 bases, with 15 bases sitting between them. Germline V gives CDR1 MNHEY, CDR2 SMNVEV (reference sequence). CDR3 amino acids: CASSLLSGKISTDTQYF. The DNA for the CDR3 is TGTGCCAGCAGTTTACTTTCAGGCAAAATAAGCACAGATACGCAGTATTTT.